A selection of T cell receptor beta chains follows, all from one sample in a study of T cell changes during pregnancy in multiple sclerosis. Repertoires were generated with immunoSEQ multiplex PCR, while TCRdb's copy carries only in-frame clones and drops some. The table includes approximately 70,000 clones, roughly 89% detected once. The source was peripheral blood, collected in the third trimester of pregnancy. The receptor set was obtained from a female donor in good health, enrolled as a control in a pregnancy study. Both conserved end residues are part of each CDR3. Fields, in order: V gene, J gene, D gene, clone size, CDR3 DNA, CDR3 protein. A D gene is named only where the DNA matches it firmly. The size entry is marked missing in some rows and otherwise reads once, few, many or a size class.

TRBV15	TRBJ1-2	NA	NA	TGTGCCACCAGCAGAAAAGCAGGGGTTGGCTACACCTTC	CATSRKAGVGYTF
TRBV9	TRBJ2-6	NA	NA	TGTGCCAGCAGCGCCGACAGCTCTGGGGCCAACGTCCTGACTTTC	CASSADSSGANVLTF
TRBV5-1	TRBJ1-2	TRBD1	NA	TGCGCCAGCAGCTTGGACGGACAGGGGATTGTCATATACACCTTC	CASSLDGQGIVIYTF
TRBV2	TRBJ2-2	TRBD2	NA	TGTGCCAGCCGGGGGGGCTCGAGCACCGGGGAGCTGTTTTTT	CASRGGSSTGELFF
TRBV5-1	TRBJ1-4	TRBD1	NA	TGCGCCAGCAGCGAGACAGGGTCCACTAATGAAAAACTGTTTTTT	CASSETGSTNEKLFF
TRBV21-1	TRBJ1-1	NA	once	TGTGCCAGCAGCAAAGGAGTAATCGCTGAAGCTTTCTTT	CASSKGVIAEAFF
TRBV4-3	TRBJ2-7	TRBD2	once	TGCGCCAGCAGCCAAGCCGCTAGCGGGAGAACCTCCCCGTACGAGCAGTACTTC	CASSQAASGRTSPYEQYF
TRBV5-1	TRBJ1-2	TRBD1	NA	TGCGCCAGCAGCTTGACAGGGGCGGGTGGCTACACCTTC	CASSLTGAGGYTF
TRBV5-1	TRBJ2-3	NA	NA	TGCGCCAGCAGCCCCCACGGGACAGATACGCAGTATTTT	CASSPHGTDTQYF
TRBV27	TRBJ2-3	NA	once	TGTGCCAGCAGTTTATCGCCCGGAGTCACAGATACGCAGTATTTT	CASSLSPGVTDTQYF
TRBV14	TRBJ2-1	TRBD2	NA	TGTGCCAGCAGCCAGCGCCTAGCGGGAGATCGGGATGAGCAGTTCTTC	CASSQRLAGDRDEQFF
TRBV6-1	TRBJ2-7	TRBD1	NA	TGTGCCACAACCCGGATTAACAGGGGCCCCTACGAGCAGTACTTC	CATTRINRGPYEQYF
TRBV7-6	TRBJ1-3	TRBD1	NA	TGTGCCAGCAGCTTAGTCCCGATCGGACAGGCTGTCTCCTCTGGAAACACCATATATTTT	CASSLVPIGQAVSSGNTIYF